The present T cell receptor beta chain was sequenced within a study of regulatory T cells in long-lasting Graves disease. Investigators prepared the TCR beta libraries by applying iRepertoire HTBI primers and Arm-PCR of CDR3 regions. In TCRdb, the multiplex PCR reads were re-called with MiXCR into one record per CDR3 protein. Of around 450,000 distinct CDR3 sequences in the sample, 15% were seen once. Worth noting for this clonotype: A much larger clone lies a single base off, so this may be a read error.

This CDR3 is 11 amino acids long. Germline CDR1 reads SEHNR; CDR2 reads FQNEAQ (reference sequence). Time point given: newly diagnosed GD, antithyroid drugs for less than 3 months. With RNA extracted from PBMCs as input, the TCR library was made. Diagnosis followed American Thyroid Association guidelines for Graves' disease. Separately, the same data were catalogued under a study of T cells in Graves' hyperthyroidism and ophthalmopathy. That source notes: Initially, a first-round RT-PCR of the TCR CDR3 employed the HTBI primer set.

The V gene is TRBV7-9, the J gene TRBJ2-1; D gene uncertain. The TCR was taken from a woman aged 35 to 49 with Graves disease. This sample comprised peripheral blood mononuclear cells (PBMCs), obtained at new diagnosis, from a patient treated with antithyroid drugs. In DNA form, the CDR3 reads TGTGACAGCAGCTCAGCCAATGAGCAGTTCTTC. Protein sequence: CDSSSANEQFF.